The 10 T cell receptor beta chains below come from one sample, sequenced in a study of T cell responses to AZD1222 COVID-19 vaccine. Assay used: immunoSEQ multiplex PCR; TCRdb lists only in-frame clones, some missing. The sample has some 130,000 clones; 93% are singletons. Sequenced material: peripheral blood, taken on day 0 of AZD1222 vaccination. All receptors derive from an adult in good health.

This sequence joins TRBV7-9 and TRBJ1-2; D remains ambiguous. Looked up from germline, CDR1 is SEHNR and CDR2 is FQNEAQ (reference sequence). With 1 base removed from V and 7 bases from J, the gap between germline ends came to 13 bases. The CDR3 is 14 amino acids. The CDR3 protein is CASSLGQEGRGYTF. The CDR3 DNA is TGTGCCAGCAGCTTAGGGCAGGAAGGTCGTGGCTACACCTTC.

V and J are TRBV3-1 (or the pseudogene TRBV3-2) and TRBJ1-2; 8 positions match TRBD1. J gave up 8 bases and V 3 bases, and 8 bases lay outside the gene matches. Germline V gene data show CDR1 as LGHDT and CDR2 as YNNKEL (reference sequence). There are 14 residues in the CDR3. The CDR3 loop reads CASSQRTGMRGYTF. The DNA for the CDR3 is TGTGCCAGCAGCCAGAGGACAGGGATGAGGGGCTACACCTTC.

The V gene is TRBV11-2, the J gene TRBJ1-1; no reliable D call. The CDR3 spans 14 residues. Per germline, CDR1 SGHAT and CDR2 FQNNGV. The V end was cut by 2 bases, the J end by 1 base, with 8 bases between. The CDR3 DNA sequence: TGTGCCAGCAGCTTAAAGGGTCCGAACACTGAAGCTTTCTTT. It is translated as CASSLKGPNTEAFF.

This rearrangement joins TRBV18 to TRBJ1-2, with D unclear. V was pared by 4 bases and J by 1 base, with 10 bases between. The CDR3 has 14 amino acids. Germline V gene lookup returns CDR1 KGHSH and CDR2 LQKENI. The CDR3 sequence is CASSLDTDNYGYTF. For the CDR3, the DNA is TGTGCCAGCTCACTAGACACGGATAACTATGGCTACACCTTC.

The V and J genes are TRBV29-1 and TRBJ1-2; D unclear. This CDR3 has 11 residues. With 6 bases removed from V and 0 bases from J, the gap between germline ends came to 5 bases. Germline V lookup: CDR1 SQVTM, CDR2 ANQGSEA. CDR3 sequence reads: CSVVTNYGYTF. CDR3 DNA: TGCAGCGTCGTAACTAACTATGGCTACACCTTC.

This clone was counted a single time. The chain recombines TRBV5-1 with TRBJ2-1, with TRBD2 as a possible D gene (6 bases). This CDR3 contains 15 residues. CDR1 and CDR2 from the germline V gene are SGHRS and YFSETQ. V was clipped by 1 base and J by 8 bases, with 16 bases between them. The CDR3 sequence: CASSLTVTSSHEQFF. CDR3 bases: TGCGCCAGCAGCTTGACGGTGACTAGTTCGCATGAGCAGTTCTTC.

V is TRBV30 and J is TRBJ2-7; D remains unclear. The germline V gene encodes CDR1 GTSNPN and CDR2 SVGIG (reference sequence). Deletions cut 2 bases from V and 6 bases from J, with 11 bases between. The CDR3 length is 12 residues. The CDR3 nucleotides read TGTGCCTGGAGTCCCCTCAGTAGCGAGCAGTACTTC. It specifies CAWSPLSSEQYF.

The rearrangement joins TRBV29-1 to TRBJ1-2, with 7 bases identical to TRBD1. CDR3 size: 13 residues. The V and J ends lost 7 bases and 2 bases, in that order; junction bases with no gene match: 7. Germline lookup yields CDR1 SQVTM and CDR2 ANQGSEA. This CDR3 reads CSGALGQNYGYTF. DNA of the CDR3: TGCAGCGGCGCCCTGGGACAGAACTATGGCTACACCTTC.

A note on this clone: Within the sample, other DNA sequences also encode this same CDR3. The J gene is TRBJ2-1, the V gene TRBV19; a possible D gene is TRBD2 (5 bases). The V gene's germline CDR1 is LNHDA and CDR2 SQIVND (reference sequence). This CDR3 has 13 amino acids. The ends were cut back, 3 bases at V and 7 bases at J, with 10 bases in the middle. The CDR3 sequence is CASSIGRGNEQFF. CDR3 nucleotides: TGTGCCAGTAGTATCGGACGCGGGAATGAGCAGTTCTTC. The full variable domain, its missing parts supplied by reference TRBV19 and TRBJ2-1, is DGGITQSPKYLFRKEGQNVTLSCEQNLNHDAMYWYRQDPGQGLRLIYYSQIVNDFQKGDIAEGYSVSREKKESFPLTVTSAQKNPTAFYLCASSIGRGNEQFFGPGTRLTVL.

The J gene is TRBJ2-1, the V gene TRBV30; a possible D gene is TRBD1 (6 bases). This CDR3 contains 12 residues. V gave up 2 bases and J gave up 5 bases, with 7 bases separating them. From germline, CDR1 is GTSNPN and CDR2 SVGIG (reference sequence). CDR3 DNA: TGTGCCTGGAGTACAGGGAACAATGAGCAGTTCTTC. It yields the protein CAWSTGNNEQFF.